The 30 T cell receptor beta chains below were found in one sample sequenced in a study of cytomegalovirus exposure and HLA in healthy donors. PCR involved 60 Vbeta and 13 Jbeta primers. Assay used: immunoSEQ multiplex PCR; TCRdb lists only in-frame clones, some missing. The sample holds under 200,000 clones; approximately 86% are singletons and the top ten take approximately 0.31%. Input material: PBMCs. Receptor source: a woman aged 25-40 years in good health and CMV-seronegative.

The rearrangement joins TRBV20-1 to TRBJ2-1, with D unclear. This CDR3 is built from 10 residues. The germline CDR1 and CDR2 sequences are DFQATT and SNEGSKA (reference sequence). Trimming shortened V by 3 bases and J by 12 bases, and 9 bases separated the two germline ends. CDR3 sequence (DNA): TGCAGTGCTAGTCTCTCGGGGCAGTTCTTC. Its protein is CSASLSGQFF.

The chain employs TRBV29-1 and TRBJ2-1; tentatively, D is TRBD2 (5 bases). The CDR3 extends over 16 amino acids. The V gene's germline CDR1 is SQVTM and CDR2 ANQGSEA. V lost 4 bases, J lost 0 bases, and 16 bases lay in between. CDR3 loop: CSVVRREMGSYNEQFF. The CDR3, as DNA: TGCAGCGTTGTGCGTAGGGAGATGGGCTCCTACAATGAGCAGTTCTTC.

This chain connects TRBV6-1 to TRBJ1-1; D is unclear. The germline V gene has CDR1 MNHNS and CDR2 SASEGT. This CDR3 comprises 11 residues. V was shortened by 7 bases and J by 4 bases, with 7 bases between the two germline ends. The CDR3 DNA follows: TGTGCCAGCAACCGAGGCACTGAAGCTTTCTTT. This gives the protein CASNRGTEAFF.

The V gene is TRBV7-9, the J gene TRBJ1-1; 7 bases match TRBD1. CDR3 length equals 13 residues. V gave up 4 bases and J gave up 5 bases; unmatched junction bases: 4. Germline CDR1 is SEHNR and CDR2 is FQNEAQ (reference sequence). CDR3 amino acids: CASSSTGETEAFF. CDR3 bases: TGTGCCAGCAGCTCTACAGGGGAGACTGAAGCTTTCTTT.

The genes are TRBV7-2 and TRBJ2-7; 8 positions agree with TRBD2. Trimming took 7 bases from V and 7 from J; bases not matched to a gene: 15. The V gene's germline CDR1 is SGHTA and CDR2 FQGNSA. CDR3 length equals 15 residues. The DNA for the CDR3 is TGTGCCAGCACTACCTGGTCTAGCGGGTCTAAAGAGCAGTACTTC. This encodes CASTTWSSGSKEQYF.

In DNA form, the CDR3 reads TGTGCCAGCAGCCAAACCGCTGGCTTCCTCCGTGGCTACACCTTC. Translated, it gives CASSQTAGFLRGYTF. This chain joins TRBV7-8 and TRBJ1-2; D call uncertain. Looked up from germline, CDR1 is SGHVS and CDR2 is FQNEAQ. Trimming shortened V by 5 bases and J by 7 bases, and 20 bases separated the two germline ends. The CDR3 loop spans 15 amino acids.

This chain uses TRBV10-3 with TRBJ2-3, with D perhaps matching TRBD2 (5 bases). The CDR3 sequence is 15 residues long. Germline V gene sequence: CDR1 ENHRY, CDR2 SYGVKD. The CDR3 region is CSSSSTDFCTDTQYF. The CDR3 DNA follows: TGTTCGTCCTCTTCCACGGACTTCTGCACAGATACGCAGTATTTT.

The genes are TRBV6-5 and TRBJ2-1; tentatively, D is TRBD1 (6 bases). From germline, CDR1 is MNHEY and CDR2 SVGAGI. V was cut by 1 base and J by 7 bases, with 17 bases left in between. The CDR3 loop spans 16 amino acids. CDR3 protein: CASSYLGGLEKNEQFF. The CDR3 bases are TGTGCCAGCAGTTACTTAGGGGGATTAGAGAAGAATGAGCAGTTCTTC.

The CDR3 spells CASSVGVGRAAYNEQFF. For the CDR3, the DNA is TGTGCCAGCAGCGTAGGGGTCGGGAGGGCCGCCTACAATGAGCAGTTCTTC. The V gene is TRBV9, the J gene TRBJ2-1; 8 nucleotides align to TRBD2. Germline loops: CDR1 SGDLS, CDR2 YYNGEE. This CDR3 region has 17 residues. The ends lost 0 bases at V and 2 bases at J; junction bases unmatched: 7.

CDR3 in DNA: TGCGCCAGCAGCTTGGGTGCAGGGGACTATGGCTACACCTTC. This sequence encodes CASSLGAGDYGYTF. This chain uses TRBV5-1 with TRBJ1-2; possibly TRBD1 for D (6 bases). This CDR3 has 14 residues. Trimming stripped 0 bases from V and 3 bases from J, with 9 bases between. Looked up from germline, CDR1 is SGHRS and CDR2 is YFSETQ. Drawing the rest from reference TRBV5-1 and TRBJ1-2, the complete variable domain is KAGVTQTPRYLIKTRGQQVTLSCSPISGHRSVSWYQQTPGQGLQFLFEYFSETQRNKGNFPGRFSGRQFSNSRSEMNVSTLELGDSALYLCASSLGAGDYGYTFGSGTRLTVV.

This chain uses TRBV6-1 with TRBJ2-5; possibly TRBD2 for D (5 bases). The CDR3 extends over 13 amino acids. Per germline, CDR1 MNHNS and CDR2 SASEGT. The V end was cut by 5 bases, the J end by 0 bases, with 7 bases between. The CDR3 protein is CASSQDYQETQYF. As DNA, the CDR3 is TGTGCCAGCAGTCAGGACTACCAAGAGACCCAGTACTTC.

This clone was picked up a small number of times. V is TRBV15 and J is TRBJ2-1, with 9 bases matching TRBD2. The germline CDR1 and CDR2 sequences are LNHNV and YYDKDF (reference sequence). The CDR3 runs to 18 residues. Losses at the gene ends were 0 bases for V and 6 bases for J; bases not matched to a gene: 12. The DNA of the CDR3 is TGTGCCACCAGCAGAGATCCTGGTTCTAGCGGGATCTTCAATGAGCAGTTCTTC. It yields the protein CATSRDPGSSGIFNEQFF.

This chain uses TRBV2 with TRBJ1-1, with 7 bases matching TRBD1. CDR3 length equals 14 residues. From germline, CDR1 is SNHLY and CDR2 FYNNEI. V dropped 6 bases and J dropped 0; count of bases not matched to a gene: 4. CDR3: CASRGTVVNTEAFF. CDR3 coding DNA: TGTGCCAGCAGGGGGACAGTCGTGAACACTGAAGCTTTCTTT.

This chain connects TRBV27 to TRBJ2-3, with D possibly TRBD1 on 5 matching bases. This CDR3 has 15 amino acids. Trimming took off 0 bases at V and 5 bases at J, with 12 bases between the two ends. CDR1 and CDR2 (germline): MNHEY, SMNVEV (reference sequence). The CDR3: CASSLSPQGRDTQYF. The CDR3 DNA sequence: TGTGCCAGCAGTTTATCCCCCCAGGGAAGAGATACGCAGTATTTT.

V gene TRBV25-1 combines with J gene TRBJ2-5; the D gene is possibly TRBD1 (6 bases). The CDR3 runs 16 residues. Germline V gene lookup returns CDR1 MGHDK and CDR2 SYGVNS. The V end lost 0 bases, the J end lost 5 bases, and 16 bases lay between the germline ends. As DNA, the CDR3 is TGTGCCAGCAGTGAATATGCGGCAGGGGTCAGGGAGACCCAGTACTTC. Translation gives CASSEYAAGVRETQYF.

V gene TRBV27 combines with J gene TRBJ2-3, with 9 bases lining up with TRBD1. The CDR3 runs to 15 residues. Per germline, CDR1 MNHEY and CDR2 SMNVEV (reference sequence). With V trimmed by 4 bases and J by 3 bases, 5 bases remained unmatched. CDR3 bases: TGTGCCAGCAGTTCTCCCGGACAGGGGACAGATACGCAGTATTTT. Its translation: CASSSPGQGTDTQYF.

V gene TRBV18 combines with J gene TRBJ2-2, with unresolved D. Trimming took 6 bases from V and 4 from J, leaving 18 bases between them. Germline CDR1 KGHSH, CDR2 LQKENI. CDR3 length equals 16 residues. In DNA form, the CDR3 reads TGTGCCAGCTCCGTCATGGAAAAGCGTTCCACCGGGGAGCTGTTTTTT. Protein product: CASSVMEKRSTGELFF.

This chain connects TRBV5-5 to TRBJ1-5, with TRBD1 matching 7 bases. The V segment lost 4 bases and the J segment 7 bases; nucleotides outside the gene matches: 5. Germline V gene lookup returns CDR1 SGHKS and CDR2 YYEKEE (reference sequence). The CDR3 covers 13 residues. The CDR3 is CASSHDREQPQHF. For the CDR3, the DNA is TGTGCCAGCAGCCACGACAGGGAACAGCCCCAGCATTTT.

The table lists this clone with a few counts. The V gene is TRBV28, the J gene TRBJ2-3; 8 positions match TRBD2. The CDR3 is 14 amino acids. From germline, CDR1 is MDHEN and CDR2 SYDVKM. Germline trimming cut 4 bases from V and 3 bases from J; bases unmatched to any gene: 3. This chain's CDR3 is CASSYPSGTDTQYF. CDR3 in DNA: TGTGCCAGCAGTTACCCTAGCGGGACAGATACGCAGTATTTT.

CDR3 sequence (DNA): TGTGCCAGTACCCCCGGGGTTAACTATGGCTACACCTTC. Its protein product is CASTPGVNYGYTF. The chain links TRBV19 to TRBJ1-2; D call uncertain. Looked up from germline, CDR1 is LNHDA and CDR2 is SQIVND (reference sequence). Trimming shortened V by 7 bases and J by 1 base, and 10 bases separated the two germline ends. CDR3 length: 13 amino acids. The full variable domain, its missing parts supplied by reference TRBV19 and TRBJ1-2, is DGGITQSPKYLFRKEGQNVTLSCEQNLNHDAMYWYRQDPGQGLRLIYYSQIVNDFQKGDIAEGYSVSREKKESFPLTVTSAQKNPTAFYLCASTPGVNYGYTFGSGTRLTVV.

This clone has a single count. The chain employs TRBV5-1 and TRBJ2-2, with a weak D call TRBD2 (7 bases). The CDR3 loop spans 19 amino acids. The V gene lost 4 bases and the J gene lost 4 bases, with 26 bases spanning the gap. CDR1 and CDR2 from the germline V gene are SGHRS and YFSETQ. The CDR3 DNA reads as TGCGCCAGCAGCCCGGCAGGGTGGGGGCTAGCGGTTACCACCGGGGAGCTGTTTTTT. This translates into CASSPAGWGLAVTTGELFF.

The chain joins TRBV6-1 to TRBJ2-7; 7 bases agree with TRBD2. CDR1 and CDR2 from the germline V gene are MNHNS and SASEGT. The V gene end was trimmed by 4 bases and the J gene end by 7 bases; junction bases not matched to a gene: 7. The CDR3 is 13 residues long. The CDR3 region has the DNA TGTGCCAGCAGTGGGGAGGGAAACGGAGAGCAGTACTTC. It yields the protein CASSGEGNGEQYF.

The rearrangement joins TRBV18 to TRBJ1-2; 8 positions agree with TRBD1. This CDR3 is built from 15 residues. Germline trimming cut 6 bases from V and 3 bases from J; bases unmatched to any gene: 9. Germline CDR1 is KGHSH and CDR2 is LQKENI. The CDR3 spells CASSELTGVHYGYTF. CDR3 nucleotides: TGTGCCAGCTCGGAACTGACAGGGGTTCACTATGGCTACACCTTC.

The chain carries TRBV5-4 and TRBJ2-7; TRBD2 might be the D (6 bases). Germline V gives CDR1 SGHNT, CDR2 YYREEE (reference sequence). The length of the CDR3 is 15 residues. With 1 base removed from V and 2 bases from J, the gap between germline ends came to 13 bases. The CDR3 DNA reads as TGTGCCAGCAGCTTGCCTAGCGCGGGAACCTACGAGCAGTACTTC. This translates into CASSLPSAGTYEQYF.

The chain employs TRBV9 and TRBJ2-1; weak D call: TRBD2 (6 bases). The V gene's germline CDR1 is SGDLS and CDR2 YYNGEE. The CDR3 is made up of 14 amino acids. Trimming shortened V by 5 bases and J by 6 bases, and 15 bases separated the two germline ends. The CDR3 loop reads CASSDPGLPNEQFF. DNA of the CDR3: TGTGCCAGCAGTGACCCGGGACTCCCCAATGAGCAGTTCTTC.

This rearrangement joins TRBV5-1 to TRBJ1-1, with TRBD1 matching 7 bases. Germline trimming cut 4 bases from V and 4 bases from J; bases unmatched to any gene: 7. Germline CDR1 and CDR2: SGHRS and YFSETQ. CDR3 length equals 14 residues. CDR3 loop: CASSARQGPTEAFF. The CDR3 DNA reads TGCGCCAGCAGCGCGCGACAGGGACCCACTGAAGCTTTCTTT.

This chain connects TRBV2 to TRBJ1-1; possibly TRBD1 for D (6 bases). The CDR3 spans 13 residues. CDR1 is SNHLY, CDR2 FYNNEI, per germline. The germline V and J ends were trimmed by 7 bases and 1 base, with 10 bases remaining between them. CDR3 protein: CASKVRGNTEAFF. CDR3 nucleotides: TGTGCCAGCAAGGTCAGGGGGAACACTGAAGCTTTCTTT.

The chain recombines TRBV27 with TRBJ2-7; 8 bases map to TRBD2. The CDR3 contains 14 residues. CDR1 MNHEY and CDR2 SMNVEV come from the germline V gene (reference sequence). Germline trimming cut 5 bases from V and 0 bases from J; bases unmatched to any gene: 3. The CDR3 region is CASSLSGSSYEQYF. The CDR3 DNA follows: TGTGCCAGCAGTCTAAGCGGGAGCTCCTACGAGCAGTACTTC.

This clone has just one count. The chain is built from TRBV7-9 and TRBJ2-5; D not resolved. Germline CDR1 SEHNR, CDR2 FQNEAQ (reference sequence). The CDR3 runs 12 residues. V was trimmed by 5 bases and J by 5 bases, leaving 9 bases between them. CDR3 DNA sequence: TGTGCCAGCAGCCACTTAAAGGAGACCCAGTACTTC. Its translation: CASSHLKETQYF.

The genes are TRBV15 and TRBJ2-1; TRBD1 is a possible D gene (6 bases). V was cut by 4 bases and J by 8 bases, with 15 bases left in between. This CDR3 contains 14 residues. CDR1 is LNHNV, CDR2 YYDKDF, per germline (reference sequence). Here the CDR3 DNA reads TGTGCCACCAGCATCAGGACAGTAAACGATGAGCAGTTCTTC. It translates to CATSIRTVNDEQFF.